The source of this T cell receptor (beta chain) is a study of CD8 T cells in ankylosing spondylitis. Via MiXCR, TCRdb re-called the 5' RACE reads, giving one row per CDR3 protein. The repertoire holds 450,000 to 550,000 distinct CDR3 sequences, with over 4% as singletons. This clonotype came up many times. Its antigen is unidentified. V shed 3 bases, J shed 6 bases, and the junction held 6 bases outside the gene matches. The CDR3 totals 15 residues. Study-level findings and limits: Ankylosing spondylitis blood appeared to be characterized by a TCR beta motif of about 8 highly homologous variants. Existing reports had already noted some motif variants in reactive arthritis synovial fluid and blood.

Sequencing used blood, either unsorted or a sorted T cell fraction (not recorded which). This sequence joins TRBV12-3 or TRBV12-4 and TRBJ1-1; 11 bases agree with TRBD1. The source of this sequence is a male donor with ankylosing spondylitis. The DNA of the CDR3 is TGTGCCAGCAGTTTTTGGACAGGGGGCCGGGCTGAAGCTTTCTTT. Amino acids: CASSFWTGGRAEAFF.